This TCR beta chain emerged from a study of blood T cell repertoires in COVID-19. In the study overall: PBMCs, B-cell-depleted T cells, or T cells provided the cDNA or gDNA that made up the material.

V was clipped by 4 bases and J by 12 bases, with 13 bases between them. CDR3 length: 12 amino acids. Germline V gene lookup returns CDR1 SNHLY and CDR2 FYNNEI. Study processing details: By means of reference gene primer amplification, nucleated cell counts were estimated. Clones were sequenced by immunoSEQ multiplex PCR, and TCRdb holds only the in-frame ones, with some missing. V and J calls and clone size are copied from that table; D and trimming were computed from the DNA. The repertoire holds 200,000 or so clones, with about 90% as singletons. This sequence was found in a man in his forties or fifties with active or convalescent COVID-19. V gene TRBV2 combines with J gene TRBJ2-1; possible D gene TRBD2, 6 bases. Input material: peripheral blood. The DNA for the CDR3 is TGTGCCAGCAGTGGGCCAGGGAGGTGGCAGTTCTTC. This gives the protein CASSGPGRWQFF.